A single TCR beta chain is shown here with its context. These data are taken from a study of T cell changes during pregnancy in multiple sclerosis. The CDR3 is 16 residues long. In germline, CDR1 is MNHNY, CDR2 SVGAGI (reference sequence). V gave up 7 bases and J gave up 4 bases, with 21 bases separating them. Some clones are missing from TCRdb's copy, which holds only in-frame ones; the method was immunoSEQ multiplex PCR. The sample records around 50,000 clones, approximately 92% being singletons. The V and J genes are TRBV6-6 and TRBJ2-3; possibly TRBD2 for D (7 bases). Sequencing was performed on CD4+ T cells from peripheral blood mononuclear cells, taken in the third trimester of pregnancy. The receptor's source is a female donor with multiple sclerosis, enrolled in a pregnancy study. CDR3 in amino acids: CASTMDGGARADTQYF. For the CDR3, the DNA is TGTGCCAGCACTATGGATGGGGGGGCTCGAGCAGATACGCAGTATTTT.